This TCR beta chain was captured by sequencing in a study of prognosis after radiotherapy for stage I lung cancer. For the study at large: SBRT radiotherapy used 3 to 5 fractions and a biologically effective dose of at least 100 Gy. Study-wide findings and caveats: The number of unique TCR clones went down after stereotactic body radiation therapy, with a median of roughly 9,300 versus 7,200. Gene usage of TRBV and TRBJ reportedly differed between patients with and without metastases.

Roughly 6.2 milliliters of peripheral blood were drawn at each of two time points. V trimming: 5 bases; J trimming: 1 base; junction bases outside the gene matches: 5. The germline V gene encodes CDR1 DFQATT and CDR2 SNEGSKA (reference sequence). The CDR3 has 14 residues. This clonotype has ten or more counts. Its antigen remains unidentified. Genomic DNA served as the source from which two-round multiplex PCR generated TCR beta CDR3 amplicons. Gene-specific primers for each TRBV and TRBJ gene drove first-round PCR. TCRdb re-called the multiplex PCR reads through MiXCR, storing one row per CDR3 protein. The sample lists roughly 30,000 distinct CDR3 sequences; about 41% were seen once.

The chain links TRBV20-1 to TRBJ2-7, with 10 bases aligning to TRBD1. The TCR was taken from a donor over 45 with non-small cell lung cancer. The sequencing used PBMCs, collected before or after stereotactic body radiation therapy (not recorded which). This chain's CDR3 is CSARQGAMSYEQYF. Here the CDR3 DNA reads TGCAGTGCTCGACAGGGGGCTATGTCCTACGAGCAGTACTTC.